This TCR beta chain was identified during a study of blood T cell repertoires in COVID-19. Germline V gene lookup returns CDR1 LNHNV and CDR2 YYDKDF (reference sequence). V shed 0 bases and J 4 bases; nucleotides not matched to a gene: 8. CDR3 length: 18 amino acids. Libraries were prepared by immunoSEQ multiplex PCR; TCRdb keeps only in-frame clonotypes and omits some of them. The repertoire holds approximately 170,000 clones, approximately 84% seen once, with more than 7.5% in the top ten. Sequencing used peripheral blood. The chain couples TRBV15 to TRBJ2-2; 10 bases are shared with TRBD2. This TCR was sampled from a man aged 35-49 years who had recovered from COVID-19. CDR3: CATSRDSRLAGATGELFF. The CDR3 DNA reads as TGTGCCACCAGCAGAGACTCTCGACTAGCGGGTGCCACCGGGGAGCTGTTTTTT.